This entry lists 10 T cell receptor beta chains sequenced from one sample in a study of cytomegalovirus exposure and HLA in healthy donors. 60 Vbeta and 13 Jbeta primers were used in PCR. The data were produced by immunoSEQ multiplex PCR, yet TCRdb's version contains in-frame clones alone and is incomplete. Counted here are about 180,000 clones, about 77% occurring once; the ten biggest clones make up roughly 2.3%. The sequenced sample was PBMCs. These receptors came from a man between 60 and 75 years old in good health and CMV-seronegative.

This clone was counted once. The chain has TRBV6-6 and TRBJ2-1; 7 bases line up with TRBD2. After removal of 4 bases from V and 7 bases from J, the junction contained 10 bases not matched to a gene. The germline V gene has CDR1 MNHNY and CDR2 SVGAGI (reference sequence). The CDR3 extends over 15 amino acids. CDR3 residues: CASSSRRGFSNEQFF. DNA of the CDR3: TGTGCCAGCAGTTCGCGGCGGGGGTTTAGTAATGAGCAGTTCTTC.

The count of this clone is one. The V gene is TRBV4-2, the J gene TRBJ2-7; 9 bases are shared with TRBD2. The CDR3 runs 15 residues. With V trimmed by 1 base and J by 0 bases, 1 base remained unmatched. CDR1 and CDR2 from the germline V gene are LGHNA and YNFKEQ. CDR3 in amino acids: CASSQGGGDSYEQYF. DNA of the CDR3: TGTGCCAGCAGCCAAGGCGGGGGGGACTCCTACGAGCAGTACTTC.

The J gene is TRBJ2-7, the V gene TRBV30; 7 positions match TRBD1. Trimming at V came to 2 bases and at J to 6 bases, leaving 7 bases not matched to a gene. The V gene's germline CDR1 is GTSNPN and CDR2 SVGIG (reference sequence). This CDR3 is 13 amino acids long. The CDR3 region is CAWSPVNRGEQYF. The CDR3 DNA sequence: TGTGCCTGGAGTCCCGTCAACAGGGGCGAGCAGTACTTC.

The chain recombines TRBV5-1 with TRBJ2-1, with TRBD2 matching over 10 bases. CDR1 is SGHRS and CDR2 is YFSETQ in the germline V gene. Losses at the gene ends were 4 bases for V and 8 bases for J; bases not matched to a gene: 6. CDR3 length: 14 residues. In nucleotides, the CDR3 is TGCGCCAGCAGCCCGGGACTAGCGATATATGAGCAGTTCTTC. This translates into CASSPGLAIYEQFF. The complete variable domain, with remaining parts taken from reference TRBV5-1 and TRBJ2-1, reads KAGVTQTPRYLIKTRGQQVTLSCSPISGHRSVSWYQQTPGQGLQFLFEYFSETQRNKGNFPGRFSGRQFSNSRSEMNVSTLELGDSALYLCASSPGLAIYEQFFGPGTRLTVL.

The V call is TRBV11-2, the J call TRBJ1-2, with D hard to call. This CDR3 is 15 amino acids long. Germline V gives CDR1 SGHAT, CDR2 FQNNGV. Trimming left V 1 base short and J 2 bases short, with 11 bases between. The CDR3 DNA reads TGTGCCAGCAGCTTAGCGACTCTAGTGAACTATGGCTACACCTTC. It translates to CASSLATLVNYGYTF. Using reference TRBV11-2 and TRBJ1-2 for the parts outside the CDR3, the full variable domain is EAGVAQSPRYKIIEKRQSVAFWCNPISGHATLYWYQQILGQGPKLLIQFQNNGVVDDSQLPKDRFSAERLKGVDSTLKIQPAKLEDSAVYLCASSLATLVNYGYTFGSGTRLTVV.

The sample holds one count of this clone. The gene calls are TRBV23-1 and TRBJ2-5; the match to TRBD1 covers 7 bases. TRBV23-1 is an ORF, with its function uncertain. The V gene end was trimmed by 2 bases and the J gene end by 5 bases; junction bases not matched to a gene: 2. The CDR3 totals 13 residues. CDR3 region: CASSQPQGETQYF. CDR3 nucleotide sequence: TGCGCCAGCAGTCAACCACAGGGGGAGACCCAGTACTTC.

The chain employs TRBV28 and TRBJ1-4; 8 positions match TRBD1. Germline V lookup: CDR1 MDHEN, CDR2 SYDVKM. V shed 4 bases, J shed 8 bases, and the junction held 9 bases outside the gene matches. CDR3 length: 15 residues. This chain's CDR3 is CASSSHGTGAEKLFF. As DNA, the CDR3 is TGTGCCAGCAGTTCCCACGGGACAGGAGCCGAAAAACTGTTTTTT.

This clone was seen only a few times. V is TRBV7-9 and J is TRBJ1-5; 12 bases line up with TRBD1. The CDR3 sequence is 15 residues long. Trimming cost V 4 bases and J 6 bases; bases outside gene matches: 4. Per germline, CDR1 SEHNR and CDR2 FQNEAQ (reference sequence). The CDR3 region is CASSWGTGGGQPQHF. The CDR3 bases are TGTGCCAGCAGCTGGGGGACAGGGGGCGGTCAGCCCCAGCATTTT. Full variable domain (rest looked up from reference TRBV7-9 and TRBJ1-5): DTGVSQNPRHKITKRGQNVTFRCDPISEHNRLYWYRQTLGQGPEFLTYFQNEAQLEKSRLLSDRFSAERPKGSFSTLEIQRTEQGDSAMYLCASSWGTGGGQPQHFGDGTRLSIL.

CDR3 sequence reads: CATLGQASGANVLTF. The CDR3 DNA follows: TGTGCCACCCTCGGACAGGCCTCTGGGGCCAACGTCCTGACTTTC. The chain combines TRBV6-4 with TRBJ2-6; 7 bases match TRBD1. The ends lost 10 bases at V and 0 bases at J; junction bases unmatched: 6. CDR3 length equals 15 residues. CDR1 is MRHNA, CDR2 SNTAGT, per germline.

The chain couples TRBV10-3 to TRBJ2-5; 7 positions match TRBD2. V shed 5 bases, J shed 2 bases, and the junction held 2 bases outside the gene matches. Germline V gene data show CDR1 as ENHRY and CDR2 as SYGVKD. The length of the CDR3 is 13 residues. The CDR3 loop is CAISPGRQETQYF. In DNA form, the CDR3 reads TGTGCCATCAGTCCCGGGAGGCAAGAGACCCAGTACTTC.